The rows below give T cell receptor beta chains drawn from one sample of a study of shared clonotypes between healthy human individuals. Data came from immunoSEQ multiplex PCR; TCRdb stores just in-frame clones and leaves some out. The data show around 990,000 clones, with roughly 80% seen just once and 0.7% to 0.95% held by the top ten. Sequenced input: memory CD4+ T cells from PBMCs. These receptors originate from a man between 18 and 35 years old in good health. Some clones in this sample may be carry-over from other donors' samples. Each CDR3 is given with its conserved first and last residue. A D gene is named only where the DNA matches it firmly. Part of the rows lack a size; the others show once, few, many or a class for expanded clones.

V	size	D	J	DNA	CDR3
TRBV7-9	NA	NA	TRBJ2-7	TGTGCCAGCAGCTTAGACTCAACGGTGTACGAGCAGTACTTC	CASSLDSTVYEQYF
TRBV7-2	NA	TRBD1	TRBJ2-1	TGTGCCAGCAGCAAGGACAGGGTCAATGAGCAGTTCTTC	CASSKDRVNEQFF
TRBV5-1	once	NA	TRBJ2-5	TGCGCCAGCAGCCTTGGACAGAAAGAGACCCAGTACTTC	CASSLGQKETQYF
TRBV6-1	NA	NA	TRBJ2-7	TGTGCCAGCAGTGATCTGGGAGGATACCCCTACGAGCAGTACTTC	CASSDLGGYPYEQYF
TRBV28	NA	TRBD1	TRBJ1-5	TGTGCCAGCAGTTTAACGACAGGGGGTAATCAGCCCCAGCATTTT	CASSLTTGGNQPQHF
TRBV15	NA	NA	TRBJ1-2	TGTGCCACCAGAAAGGGGGGGGTAGCGGGCTACACCTTC	CATRKGGVAGYTF
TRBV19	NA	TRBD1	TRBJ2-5	TGTGCCAGTACCCCGACAGGGTTTGGGGAGACCCAGTACTTC	CASTPTGFGETQYF
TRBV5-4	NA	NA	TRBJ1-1	TGTGCCAGCAGCTTGGACAGGGAAGTGGCTGAAGCTTTCTTT	CASSLDREVAEAFF
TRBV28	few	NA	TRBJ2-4	TGTGCCAGCGGGTACAGGGTTAGCCAAAACATTCAGTACTTC	CASGYRVSQNIQYF
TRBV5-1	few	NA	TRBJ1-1	TGCGCCAGCAGCTTGGCCAGGTTAGGCGTCCTGAACACTGAAGCTTTCTTT	CASSLARLGVLNTEAFF
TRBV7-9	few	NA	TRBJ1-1	TGTGCCAGCAGCTTAGCAAGTGACGGGTTT	CASSLASDGF
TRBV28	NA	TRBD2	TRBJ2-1	TGTGCCAGCAGTTCTACCACTAGCGGGATATCTCAGTTCTTC	CASSSTTSGISQFF
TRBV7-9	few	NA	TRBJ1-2	TGTGCCAGCAGCTTTCACAGTAACTATGGCTACACCTTC	CASSFHSNYGYTF
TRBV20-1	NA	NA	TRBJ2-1	TGCAGTGCTTCAGGGGACAATGAGCAGTTCTTC	CSASGDNEQFF
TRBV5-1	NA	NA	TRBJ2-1	TGCGCCAGCAGCTTGGTGTCTGGCGGGTACAATGAGCAGTTCTTC	CASSLVSGGYNEQFF
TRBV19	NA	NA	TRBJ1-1	TGTGCCAGTAGTATAATCCGGAGTGAAGCTTTCTTT	CASSIIRSEAFF
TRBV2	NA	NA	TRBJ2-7	TGTGCCAGCAGCGGCCTCGCCCAGGATAGCGAGCAGTACTTC	CASSGLAQDSEQYF
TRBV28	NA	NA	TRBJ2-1	TGTGCCAGCAGTTTCGAGAGCGGTTACAATGAGCAGTTCTTC	CASSFESGYNEQFF
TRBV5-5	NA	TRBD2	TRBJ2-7	TGTGCCAGCAGCTTGGAGGGAGGGGAGGACGAGCAGTACTTC	CASSLEGGEDEQYF
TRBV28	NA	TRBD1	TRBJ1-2	TGTGCCAGCAGTTTCACCGGGACAGGGGGCAGGGAGTATGGCTACACCTTC	CASSFTGTGGREYGYTF
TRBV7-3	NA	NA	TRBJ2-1	TGTGCCAGCAGCTTATCAGGGGAGCGTGAGCAGTTCTTC	CASSLSGEREQFF
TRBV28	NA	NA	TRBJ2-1	TGTGCCAGCAGTTTAGGGGAAGCCTCGCCGGGTGAGCAGTTCTTC	CASSLGEASPGEQFF
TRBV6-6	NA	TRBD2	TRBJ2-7	TGTGCCAGCCGGTTGGTAGCGGGCAGGACCTACGAGCAGTACTTC	CASRLVAGRTYEQYF
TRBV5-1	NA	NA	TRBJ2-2	TGCGCCAGCAGCTTATCCAGGAACACCGGGGAGCTGTTTTTT	CASSLSRNTGELFF
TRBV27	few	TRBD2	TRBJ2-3	TGTGCCAGCAGTTTCCTAACTAGCGGTGACACAGATACGCAGTATTTT	CASSFLTSGDTDTQYF
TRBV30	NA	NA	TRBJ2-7	TGTGCCTGGACCTCTATGCGGTCCGGGTCCATGTACGAGCAGTACTTC	CAWTSMRSGSMYEQYF
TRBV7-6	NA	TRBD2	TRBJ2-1	TGTGCCAGCAGCCGATTAGCGGGAGGCTCATACAATGAGCAGTTCTTC	CASSRLAGGSYNEQFF
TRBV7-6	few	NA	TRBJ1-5	TGTGCCAGCAGCTTAGGTGGGCAGGGAAATCAGCCCCAGCATTTT	CASSLGGQGNQPQHF
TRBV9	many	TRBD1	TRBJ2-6	TGTGCCAGCACCATACAGGGGTCTGGGGCCAACGTCCTGACTTTC	CASTIQGSGANVLTF